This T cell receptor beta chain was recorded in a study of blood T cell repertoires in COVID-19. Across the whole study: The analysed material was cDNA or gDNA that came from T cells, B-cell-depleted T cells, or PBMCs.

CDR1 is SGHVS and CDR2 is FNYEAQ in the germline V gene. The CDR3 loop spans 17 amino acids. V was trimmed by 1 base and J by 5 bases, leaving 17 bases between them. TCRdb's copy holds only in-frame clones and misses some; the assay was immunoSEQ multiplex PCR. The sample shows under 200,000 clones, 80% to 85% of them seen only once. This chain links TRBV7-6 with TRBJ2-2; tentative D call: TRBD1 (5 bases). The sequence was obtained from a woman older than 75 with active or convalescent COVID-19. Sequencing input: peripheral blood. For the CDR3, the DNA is TGTGCCAGCAGCTTAGTCCCCCGGCAGGGAAGGACCGGGGAGCTGTTTTTT. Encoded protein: CASSLVPRQGRTGELFF. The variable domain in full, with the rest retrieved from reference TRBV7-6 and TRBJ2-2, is GAGVSQSPRYKVTKRGQDVALRCDPISGHVSLYWYRQALGQGPEFLTYFNYEAQQDKSGLPNDRFSAERPEGSISTLTIQRTEQRDSAMYRCASSLVPRQGRTGELFFGEGSRLTVL.